The source of this T cell receptor beta chain is a study of cytotoxic CD8 clonotypes in ibrutinib-treated CLL. General study points: Clonality (at baseline) was higher than in age-matched healthy donors and tracked circulating CD8+ T-cell counts.

The CDR3 has 16 residues. CDR1 and CDR2 (germline): MNHNY, SVGAGI (reference sequence). V gave up 7 bases and J gave up 1 base, with 19 bases separating them. The sequencing depth, 1 in 200,000 to 1 in 1 million T cells, was the target. TCRdb's table, derived via immunoSEQ multiplex PCR, lists solely in-frame clones and lacks some. Of around 70,000 clones listed, roughly 83% were seen once; the top ten hold approximately 35%. Of note for this clone: Its antigen is unknown.

Libraries of TCR beta were made from around 2.1 micrograms of genomic DNA that came from cryopreserved PBMCs. The V call is TRBV6-6, the J call TRBJ1-1, with a possible D match to TRBD1 (5 bases). The specimen was PBMCs, collected after 24 months of ibrutinib treatment. The receptor was isolated from a human donor with chronic lymphocytic leukemia. CDR3 residues: CASNFPPGSANTEAFF. The CDR3 bases are TGTGCCAGCAACTTCCCCCCAGGGAGCGCGAACACTGAAGCTTTCTTT.